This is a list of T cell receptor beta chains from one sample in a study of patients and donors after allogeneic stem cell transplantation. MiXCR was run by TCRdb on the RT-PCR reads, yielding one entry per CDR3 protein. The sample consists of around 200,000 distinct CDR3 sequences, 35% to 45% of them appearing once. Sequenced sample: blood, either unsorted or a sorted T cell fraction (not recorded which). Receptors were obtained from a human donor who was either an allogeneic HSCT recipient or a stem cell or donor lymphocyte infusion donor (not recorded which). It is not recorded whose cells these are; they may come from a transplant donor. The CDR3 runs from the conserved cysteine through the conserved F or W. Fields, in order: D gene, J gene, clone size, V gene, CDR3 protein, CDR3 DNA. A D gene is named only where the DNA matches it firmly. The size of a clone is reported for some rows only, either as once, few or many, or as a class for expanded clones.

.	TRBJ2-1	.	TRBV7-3	CASSLNPGVTYNEQFF	TGTGCCAGCAGCTTAAATCCGGGGGTGACCTACAATGAGCAGTTCTTC
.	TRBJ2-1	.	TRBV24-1	CATSDRGRWYNEQFF	TGTGCCACCAGTGATAGGGGGAGGTGGTACAATGAGCAGTTCTTC
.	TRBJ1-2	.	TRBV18	CASSPILGQSPEATYGYTF	TGTGCCAGCTCACCGATTTTAGGACAAAGCCCCGAAGCCACCTATGGCTACACCTTC
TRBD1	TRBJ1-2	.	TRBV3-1	CASSPDRAWYGYTF	TGTGCCAGCAGCCCGGACAGGGCCTGGTATGGCTACACCTTC
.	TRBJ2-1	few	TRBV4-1	CASSQSGGGASYNEQFF	TGCGCCAGCAGCCAATCCGGTGGGGGGGCCTCCTACAATGAGCAGTTCTTC
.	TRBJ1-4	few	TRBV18	CASSPIQGPNEKLFF	TGTGCCAGCTCACCAATACAGGGACCTAATGAAAAACTGTTTTTT
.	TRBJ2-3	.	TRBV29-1	CSGRGDLLTDTQYF	TGCAGCGGGAGGGGGGACCTGCTCACAGATACGCAGTATTTT
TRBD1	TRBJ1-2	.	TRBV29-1	CSVGAGQVEYGYTF	TGCAGCGTTGGCGCGGGACAGGTGGAATATGGCTACACCTTC
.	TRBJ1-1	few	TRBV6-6	CASSYTGRGLNTEAFF	TGTGCCAGCAGTTACACCGGTAGGGGCCTGAACACTGAAGCTTTCTTT
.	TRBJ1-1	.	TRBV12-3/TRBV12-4	CASSFSGLMNTEAFF	TGTGCCAGCAGTTTCAGCGGCCTCATGAACACTGAAGCTTTCTTT
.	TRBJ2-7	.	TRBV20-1	CSARWLGTAESYPYEQYF	TGCAGTGCTAGATGGTTGGGGACCGCAGAGTCCTATCCCTACGAGCAGTACTTC
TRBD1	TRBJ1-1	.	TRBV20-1	CSAAGQPNTEAFF	TGCAGTGCTGCGGGACAGCCGAACACTGAAGCTTTCTTT
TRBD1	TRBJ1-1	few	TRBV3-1	CASSQGRRGLPQSTEAFF	TGTGCCAGCAGCCAAGGGCGCAGGGGGCTCCCCCAGAGCACTGAAGCTTTCTTT
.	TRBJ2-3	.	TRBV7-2	CASSLFRRRVRNTDTQYF	TGTGCCAGCAGCTTGTTCAGGCGGCGGGTCAGAAACACAGATACGCAGTATTTT
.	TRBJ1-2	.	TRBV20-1	CSGKGVYGYTF	TGCAGTGGGAAGGGGGTCTATGGCTACACCTTC
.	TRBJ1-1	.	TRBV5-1	CASSFTSTEAFF	TGCGCCAGCAGCTTTACCTCTACTGAAGCTTTCTTT
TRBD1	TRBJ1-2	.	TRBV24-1	CATSDPGTANYGYTF	TGTGCCACCAGTGATCCTGGGACAGCGAACTATGGCTACACCTTC
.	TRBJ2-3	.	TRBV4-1	CASSQDGRFTDTQYF	TGCGCCAGCAGCCAAGATGGCCGGTTCACAGATACGCAGTATTTT
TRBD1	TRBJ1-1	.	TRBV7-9	CASSLGTGDPNTEAFF	TGTGCCAGCAGCTTAGGGACAGGGGACCCGAACACTGAAGCTTTCTTT
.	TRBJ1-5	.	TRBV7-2	CASRSGELGNQPQHF	TGTGCCAGCAGGAGCGGGGAATTGGGCAATCAGCCCCAGCATTTT
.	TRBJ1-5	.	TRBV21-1	CASNKFTQGGDSNQPQHF	TGTGCCAGCAACAAATTCACACAAGGAGGGGATAGCAATCAGCCCCAGCATTTT
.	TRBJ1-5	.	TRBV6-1	CASSVWGRRDQPQHF	TGTGCCAGCAGTGTGTGGGGGCGGAGGGATCAGCCCCAGCATTTT
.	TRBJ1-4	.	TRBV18	CASSPGAEEKLFF	TGTGCCAGCTCACCGGGGGCAGAGGAAAAACTGTTTTTT
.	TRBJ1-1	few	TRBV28	CASTRHLNTEAFF	TGTGCCAGCACCAGACACCTGAACACTGAAGCTTTCTTT
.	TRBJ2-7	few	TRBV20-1	CSAPLTVSYEQYF	TGCAGTGCCCCCTTGACGGTCTCCTACGAGCAGTACTTC
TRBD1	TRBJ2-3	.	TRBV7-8	CASSLKRQGARATTDTQYF	TGTGCCAGCAGCTTGAAGAGACAGGGGGCGAGGGCGACCACAGATACGCAGTATTTT
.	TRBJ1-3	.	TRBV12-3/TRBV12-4	CASSLLPHSGNTLYF	TGTGCCAGCAGTTTGCTGCCACACTCTGGAAACACCCTATATTTT
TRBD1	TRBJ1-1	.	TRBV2	CASNGGTGVDTEAFF	TGTGCCAGCAACGGAGGAACAGGGGTGGACACTGAAGCTTTCTTT
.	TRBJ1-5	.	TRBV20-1	CSASAGNSNQPQHF	TGCAGTGCTAGCGCAGGGAATAGCAATCAGCCCCAGCATTTT
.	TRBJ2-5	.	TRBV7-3	CASSLIGGARETQYF	TGTGCCAGCAGCTTAATCGGGGGTGCGAGAGAGACCCAGTACTTC
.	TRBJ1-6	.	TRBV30	CAWGGTPNSPLHF	TGTGCCTGGGGAGGGACACCAAATTCACCCCTCCACTTT
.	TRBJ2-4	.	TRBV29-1	CSAQVAAKNIQYF	TGCAGCGCCCAGGTGGCAGCCAAAAACATTCAGTACTTC
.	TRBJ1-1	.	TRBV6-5	CASSYSPAGVGDTEAFF	TGTGCCAGCAGTTACTCGCCCGCAGGGGTCGGCGATACTGAAGCTTTCTTT
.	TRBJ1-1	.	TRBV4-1	CASSQDGVMNTEAFF	TGCGCCAGCAGCCAAGATGGGGTGATGAACACTGAAGCTTTCTTT
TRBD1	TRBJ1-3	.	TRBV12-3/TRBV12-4	CASSQGQGGNTIYF	TGTGCCAGCAGTCAGGGACAGGGTGGGAACACCATATATTTT
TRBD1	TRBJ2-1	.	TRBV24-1	CATSDQTGTAYNEQFF	TGTGCCACCAGTGATCAAACCGGGACAGCCTACAATGAGCAGTTCTTC
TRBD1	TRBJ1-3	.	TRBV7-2	CASSLEGASGNTIYF	TGTGCCAGCAGCTTGGAGGGGGCTAGTGGAAACACCATATATTTT
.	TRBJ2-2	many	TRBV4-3	CASSQDRVTPAGELFF	TGCGCCAGCAGCCAAGACAGGGTGACGCCCGCCGGGGAGCTGTTTTTT